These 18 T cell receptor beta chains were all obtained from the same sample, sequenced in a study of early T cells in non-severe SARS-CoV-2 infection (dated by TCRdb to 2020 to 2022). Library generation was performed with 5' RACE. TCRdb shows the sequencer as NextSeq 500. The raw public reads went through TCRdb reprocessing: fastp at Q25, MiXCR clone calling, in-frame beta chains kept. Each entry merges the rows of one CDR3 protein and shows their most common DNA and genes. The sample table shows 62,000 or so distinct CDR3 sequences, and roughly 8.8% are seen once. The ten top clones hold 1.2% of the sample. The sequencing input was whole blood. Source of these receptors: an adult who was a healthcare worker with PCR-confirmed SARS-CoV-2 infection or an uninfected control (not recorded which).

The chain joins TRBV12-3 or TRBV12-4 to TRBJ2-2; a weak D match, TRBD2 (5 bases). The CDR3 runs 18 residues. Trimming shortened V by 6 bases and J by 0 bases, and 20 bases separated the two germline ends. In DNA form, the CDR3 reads TGTGCCAGCAGCCAAACCCCCGCGTGGACTTCGAACACCGGGGAGCTGTTTTTT. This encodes CASSQTPAWTSNTGELFF.

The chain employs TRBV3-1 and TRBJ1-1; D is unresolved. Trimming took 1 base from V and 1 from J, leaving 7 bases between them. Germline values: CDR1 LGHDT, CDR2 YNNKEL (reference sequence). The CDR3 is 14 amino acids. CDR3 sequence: CASSQVAGNTEAFF. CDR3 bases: TGTGCCAGCAGCCAAGTCGCAGGGAACACTGAAGCTTTCTTT.

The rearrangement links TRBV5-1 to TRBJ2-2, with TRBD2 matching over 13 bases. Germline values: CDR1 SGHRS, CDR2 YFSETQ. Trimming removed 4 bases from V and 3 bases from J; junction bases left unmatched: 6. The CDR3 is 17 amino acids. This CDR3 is CASSGGLAGADTGELFF. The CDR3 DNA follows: TGCGCCAGCAGCGGCGGACTAGCGGGGGCCGACACCGGGGAGCTGTTTTTT.

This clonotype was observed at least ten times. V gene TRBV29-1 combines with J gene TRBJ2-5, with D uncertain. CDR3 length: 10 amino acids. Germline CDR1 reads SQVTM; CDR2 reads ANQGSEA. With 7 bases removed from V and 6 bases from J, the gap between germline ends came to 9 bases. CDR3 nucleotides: TGCAGCGCGGCAACCCAGACCCAGTACTTC. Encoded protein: CSAATQTQYF.

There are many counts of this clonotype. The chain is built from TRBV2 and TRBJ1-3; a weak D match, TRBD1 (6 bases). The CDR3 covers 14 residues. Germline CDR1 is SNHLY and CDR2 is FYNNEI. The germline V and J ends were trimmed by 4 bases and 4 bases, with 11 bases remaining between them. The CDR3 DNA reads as TGTGCCAGCAGTGTTGGACAGCCCGGAAACACCATATATTTT. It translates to CASSVGQPGNTIYF.

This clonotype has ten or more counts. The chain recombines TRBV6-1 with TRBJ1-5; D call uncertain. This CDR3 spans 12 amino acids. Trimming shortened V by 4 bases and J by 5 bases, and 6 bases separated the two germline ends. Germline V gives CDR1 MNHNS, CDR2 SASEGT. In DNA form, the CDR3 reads TGTGCCAGCAGTGTTTTATATCAGCCCCAGCATTTT. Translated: CASSVLYQPQHF.

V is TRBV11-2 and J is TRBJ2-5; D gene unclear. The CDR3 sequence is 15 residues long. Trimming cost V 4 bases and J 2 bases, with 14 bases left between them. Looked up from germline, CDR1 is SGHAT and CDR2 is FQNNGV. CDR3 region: CASSSRRMIQETQYF. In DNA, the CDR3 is TGTGCCAGCAGCTCCCGACGGATGATTCAAGAGACCCAGTACTTC.

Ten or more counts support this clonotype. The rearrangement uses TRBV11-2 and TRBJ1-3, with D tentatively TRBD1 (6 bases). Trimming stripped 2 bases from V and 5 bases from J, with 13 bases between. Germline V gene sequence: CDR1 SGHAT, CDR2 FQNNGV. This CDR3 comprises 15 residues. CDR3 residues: CASSLRGTGRNTIYF. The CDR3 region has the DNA TGTGCCAGCAGCTTAAGGGGGACGGGTCGAAACACCATATATTTT.

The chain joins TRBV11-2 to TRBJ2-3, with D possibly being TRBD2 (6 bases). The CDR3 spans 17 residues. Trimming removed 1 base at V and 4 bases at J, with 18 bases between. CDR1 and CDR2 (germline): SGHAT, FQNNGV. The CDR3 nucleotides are TGTGCCAGCAGCTTAGTTGGTTGGCGGGGAGGACCAGATACGCAGTATTTT. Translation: CASSLVGWRGGPDTQYF.

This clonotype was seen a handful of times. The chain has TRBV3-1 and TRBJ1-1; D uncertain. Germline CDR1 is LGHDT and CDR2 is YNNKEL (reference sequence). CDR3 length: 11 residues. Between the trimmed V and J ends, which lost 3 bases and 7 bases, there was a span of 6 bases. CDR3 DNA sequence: TGTGCCAGCAGCCAGCTGGGTGAAGCTTTCTTT. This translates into CASSQLGEAFF. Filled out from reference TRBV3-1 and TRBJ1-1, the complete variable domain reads DTAVSQTPKYLVTQMGNDKSIKCEQNLGHDTMYWYKQDSKKFLKIMFSYNNKELIINETVPNRFSPKSPDKAHLNLHINSLELGDSAVYFCASSQLGEAFFGQGTRLTVV.

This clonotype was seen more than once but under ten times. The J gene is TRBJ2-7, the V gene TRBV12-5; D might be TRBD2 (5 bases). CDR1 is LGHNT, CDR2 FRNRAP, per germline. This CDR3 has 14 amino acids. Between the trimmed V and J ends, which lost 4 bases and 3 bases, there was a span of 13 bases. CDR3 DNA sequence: TGTGCTAGTGGTTCCCGGGATAGCAGCTACGAGCAGTACGTC. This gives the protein CASGSRDSSYEQYV.

CDR3 protein: CASSAAGGNYGYTF. The CDR3 coding sequence is TGTGCCAGCAGTGCGGCAGGGGGAAACTATGGCTACACCTTC. The chain employs TRBV6-1 and TRBJ1-2; 7 nucleotides align to TRBD1. V lost 4 bases to trimming and J lost 2 bases; unmatched junction nucleotides: 4. Per germline, CDR1 MNHNS and CDR2 SASEGT. The CDR3 sequence is 14 residues long.

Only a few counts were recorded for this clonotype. CDR3 in amino acids: CASSEAPTETQYF. DNA of the CDR3: TGTGCCAGCAGTGAAGCCCCGACGGAGACCCAGTACTTC. The genes are TRBV25-1 and TRBJ2-5; no clear D. This CDR3 is 13 amino acids long. With 2 bases removed from V and 5 bases from J, the gap between germline ends came to 9 bases. The germline gives CDR1 MGHDK, CDR2 SYGVNS.

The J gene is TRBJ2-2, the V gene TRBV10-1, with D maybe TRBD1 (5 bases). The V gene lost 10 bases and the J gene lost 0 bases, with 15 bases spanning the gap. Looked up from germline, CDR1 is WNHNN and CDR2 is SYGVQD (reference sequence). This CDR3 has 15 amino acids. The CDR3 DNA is TGCGCCACCGGCGACAGCAAAGCGAACACCGGGGAGCTGTTTTTT. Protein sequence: CATGDSKANTGELFF.

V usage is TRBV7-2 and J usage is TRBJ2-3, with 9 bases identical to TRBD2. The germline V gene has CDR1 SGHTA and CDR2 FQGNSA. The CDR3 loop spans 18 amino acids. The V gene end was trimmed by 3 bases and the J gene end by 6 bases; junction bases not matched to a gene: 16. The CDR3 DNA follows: TGTGCCAGCAGCTTCGCGCGGTTGAGAAGCGGGGGGCCCGATACGCAGTATTTT. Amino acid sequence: CASSFARLRSGGPDTQYF.

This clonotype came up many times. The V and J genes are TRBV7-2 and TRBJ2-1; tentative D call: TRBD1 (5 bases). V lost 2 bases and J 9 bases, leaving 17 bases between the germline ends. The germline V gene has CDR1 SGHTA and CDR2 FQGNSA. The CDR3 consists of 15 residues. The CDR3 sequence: CASSLLQGWGIEQFF. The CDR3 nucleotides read TGTGCCAGCAGCTTATTGCAGGGATGGGGCATTGAGCAGTTCTTC.

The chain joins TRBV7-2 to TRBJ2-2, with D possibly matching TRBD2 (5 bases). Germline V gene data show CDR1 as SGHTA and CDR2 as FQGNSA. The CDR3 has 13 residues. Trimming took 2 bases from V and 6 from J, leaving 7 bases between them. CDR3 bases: TGTGCCAGCAGCTTAATGAGGGCCGGGGAGCTGTTTTTT. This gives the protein CASSLMRAGELFF.

CDR3 DNA: TGTGCCAGCAGTGTGGGGACTGAAGCTTTCTTT. Residues: CASSVGTEAFF. J is TRBJ1-1 and V is TRBV2; no reliable D call. Per the germline V gene, CDR1 is SNHLY and CDR2 is FYNNEI. Trimming pared 4 bases from V and 5 bases from J, leaving 5 bases between. The CDR3 contains 11 residues. Filled out from reference TRBV2 and TRBJ1-1, the complete variable domain reads EPEVTQTPSHQVTQMGQEVILRCVPISNHLYFYWYRQILGQKVEFLVSFYNNEISEKSEIFDDQFSVERPDGSNFTLKIRSTKLEDSAMYFCASSVGTEAFFGQGTRLTVV.